Following are 19 T cell receptor beta chains from one sample sequenced in a study of T cell responses to AZD1222 COVID-19 vaccine (dated by TCRdb to 2020 to 2023). Library generation was performed with the immunoSEQ multiplex PCR assay. Here the immuneACCESS table is served through TCRdb, limited to in-frame sequences with V and J called. Missing clones are a known gap in these copies; in checked studies unresolved V genes cover under half, and the rest lacks a known reason. For this sample there are 150,000 to 200,000 clones; roughly 87% appear just once. The top ten clones comprise 2.5% to 3% of the sample. The sample's time point label, decoded: baseline before first vaccination. The sample in question was peripheral blood, obtained on day 0 of AZD1222 vaccination. The receptor source for this set is an adult in good health.

The rearrangement uses TRBV19 and TRBJ2-2; a weak D match, TRBD2 (6 bases). The CDR3 spans 16 residues. CDR1 and CDR2 from the germline V gene are LNHDA and SQIVND (reference sequence). The V end lost 3 bases, the J end lost 6 bases, and 17 bases lay between the germline ends. As DNA, the CDR3 is TGTGCCAGTAGTATGTGGAGGGGCGCAGGATCCGGGGAGCTGTTTTTT. Translated, it gives CASSMWRGAGSGELFF.

V and J are TRBV11-2 and TRBJ2-1, with TRBD1 matching 9 bases. V was clipped by 5 bases and J by 2 bases; unmatched bases: 4. The germline V gene encodes CDR1 SGHAT and CDR2 FQNNGV. The CDR3 has 15 residues. The CDR3 DNA follows: TGTGCCAGCAGCCCCGGGACAGGGACCTACAATGAGCAGTTCTTC. Protein product: CASSPGTGTYNEQFF.

This clone has a handful of counts. The J gene is TRBJ1-2, the V gene TRBV28; 10 bases are shared with TRBD1. Germline trimming cut 5 bases from V and 4 bases from J; bases unmatched to any gene: 10. CDR1 MDHEN and CDR2 SYDVKM come from the germline V gene. The CDR3 covers 16 residues. CDR3 in amino acids: CASSGWDRGFPYGYTF. The CDR3 nucleotides read TGTGCCAGCAGTGGATGGGACAGGGGATTCCCCTATGGCTACACCTTC.

J is TRBJ2-7 and V is TRBV18, with TRBD2 as a possible D gene (7 bases). Germline values: CDR1 KGHSH, CDR2 LQKENI. The CDR3 extends over 17 amino acids. Deletions cut 0 bases from V and 0 bases from J, with 15 bases between. DNA for the CDR3: TGTGCCAGCTCACCACCTCGGGGGGCTGGGAGCTCCTACGAGCAGTACTTC. This sequence encodes CASSPPRGAGSSYEQYF. The variable domain in full, with the rest retrieved from reference TRBV18 and TRBJ2-7, is NAGVMQNPRHLVRRRGQEARLRCSPMKGHSHVYWYRQLPEEGLKFMVYLQKENIIDESGMPKERFSAEFPKEGPSILRIQQVVRGDSAAYFCASSPPRGAGSSYEQYFGPGTRLTVT.

V usage is TRBV24-1 and J usage is TRBJ1-1, with a possible D match to TRBD1 (5 bases). The CDR3 is made up of 14 amino acids. With 2 bases removed from V and 7 bases from J, the gap between germline ends came to 13 bases. Germline V gene lookup returns CDR1 KGHDR and CDR2 SFDVKD. CDR3 bases: TGTGCCACCAGTGATTCTCCCCCGGGGGGTGAAGCTTTCTTT. It yields the protein CATSDSPPGGEAFF.

CDR3 sequence reads: CASSLGGGDEQYF. The CDR3 region has the DNA TGCGCCAGCAGCTTGGGTGGGGGGGACGAGCAGTACTTC. This chain uses TRBV5-1 with TRBJ2-7; 7 nucleotides agree with TRBD2. The CDR3 has 13 amino acids. The V and J ends lost 0 bases and 5 bases, in that order; junction bases with no gene match: 2. CDR1 and CDR2 (germline): SGHRS, YFSETQ.

This clone has a single count. The CDR3 loop reads CASSLDRGYTGELFF. DNA for the CDR3: TGTGCCAGCAGCCTTGACAGGGGGTACACCGGGGAGCTGTTTTTT. The chain has TRBV7-3 and TRBJ2-2, with 9 bases aligning to TRBD1. This CDR3 contains 15 residues. Per germline, CDR1 SGHTA and CDR2 FQGTGA. V was clipped by 5 bases and J by 3 bases; unmatched bases: 4.

This clone was seen a handful of times. This rearrangement joins TRBV27 to TRBJ2-5; tentatively, D is TRBD2 (5 bases). The CDR3 length is 14 residues. Trimming took off 2 bases at V and 6 bases at J, with 13 bases between the two ends. The germline gives CDR1 MNHEY, CDR2 SMNVEV (reference sequence). The CDR3 protein is CASSLAGPPKTQYF. CDR3 nucleotide sequence: TGTGCCAGCAGTTTAGCGGGCCCCCCTAAGACCCAGTACTTC.

V usage is TRBV6-5 and J usage is TRBJ2-7; 9 bases are shared with TRBD2. Germline CDR1 is MNHEY and CDR2 is SVGAGI. Trimming removed 7 bases from V and 0 bases from J; junction bases left unmatched: 7. The CDR3 consists of 15 residues. This CDR3 reads CASTKGLAPSYEQYF. CDR3 in DNA: TGTGCCAGCACCAAGGGACTAGCTCCCTCCTACGAGCAGTACTTC.

The chain joins TRBV6-5 to TRBJ2-7; D perhaps matches TRBD1 (5 bases). Trimming removed 4 bases at V and 0 bases at J, with 13 bases between. The CDR3 has 15 amino acids. The germline V gene encodes CDR1 MNHEY and CDR2 SVGAGI. CDR3 sequence (DNA): TGTGCCAGCAGTTCGAATGTAGGGGCCTCCTACGAGCAGTACTTC. Translating it yields CASSSNVGASYEQYF.

The gene calls are TRBV11-1 and TRBJ1-1; D is possibly TRBD1 (6 bases). The CDR3 totals 15 residues. V was pared by 1 base and J by 2 bases, with 11 bases between. Germline V gives CDR1 SGHAT, CDR2 FQDESV (reference sequence). The CDR3 nucleotides read TGTGCCAGCAGCTTAGACTGGGGGCGCAACACTGAAGCTTTCTTT. Protein product: CASSLDWGRNTEAFF.

The CDR3 nucleotides are TGTGCCTGGAGTGTACTACCGGCTCTCGGCTACACCTTC. It codes for CAWSVLPALGYTF. The rearrangement joins TRBV30 to TRBJ1-2; D gene ambiguous. This CDR3 has 13 residues. Germline V gene data show CDR1 as GTSNPN and CDR2 as SVGIG (reference sequence). Between the trimmed V and J ends, which lost 0 bases and 8 bases, there was a span of 13 bases.

This chain uses TRBV25-1 with TRBJ2-1, with TRBD2 matching over 8 bases. The V and J ends lost 4 bases and 5 bases, in that order; junction bases with no gene match: 13. The germline CDR1 and CDR2 sequences are MGHDK and SYGVNS. The CDR3 sequence is 17 residues long. CDR3 residues: CASSGSSLAGRNNEQFF. The CDR3 nucleotides are TGTGCCAGCAGTGGATCTTCCTTAGCGGGAAGGAACAATGAGCAGTTCTTC.

This chain joins TRBV19 and TRBJ2-7, with D possibly being TRBD2 (5 bases). Germline CDR1 is LNHDA and CDR2 is SQIVND (reference sequence). This CDR3 contains 14 residues. Trimming took off 1 base at V and 0 bases at J, with 7 bases between the two ends. The CDR3 protein is CASSIGGLSYEQYF. In nucleotides, the CDR3 is TGTGCCAGTAGTATAGGTGGACTCTCCTACGAGCAGTACTTC. The full variable domain, in which reference TRBV19 and TRBJ2-7 provide the parts outside the CDR3, is DGGITQSPKYLFRKEGQNVTLSCEQNLNHDAMYWYRQDPGQGLRLIYYSQIVNDFQKGDIAEGYSVSREKKESFPLTVTSAQKNPTAFYLCASSIGGLSYEQYFGPGTRLTVT.

The chain has TRBV7-8 and TRBJ2-7; D is perhaps TRBD1 (5 bases). Trimming removed 2 bases from V and 3 bases from J, with 11 bases in between. The CDR3 has 14 residues. Germline-derived CDR1 and CDR2 are SGHVS and FQNEAQ. The CDR3 region has the DNA TGTGCCAGCAGCTTATACAGGACAAACTACGAGCAGTACTTC. Translating gives CASSLYRTNYEQYF.

This chain joins TRBV6-5 and TRBJ1-1; D gene unclear. The germline V gene has CDR1 MNHEY and CDR2 SVGAGI. The V end lost 2 bases, the J end lost 7 bases, and 8 bases lay between the germline ends. The CDR3 is 12 amino acids. Here the CDR3 reads CASSYHLGEAFF. CDR3 nucleotides: TGTGCCAGCAGTTACCACCTGGGTGAAGCTTTCTTT.

V and J are TRBV6-5 and TRBJ2-2, with TRBD1 matching 11 bases. CDR3 length: 15 residues. Per the germline V gene, CDR1 is MNHEY and CDR2 is SVGAGI. With V trimmed by 7 bases and J by 5 bases, 6 bases remained unmatched. The DNA of the CDR3 is TGTGCCAGCACCACCGGGACAGGGGGTACCGGGGAGCTGTTTTTT. This codes for CASTTGTGGTGELFF.

V and J are TRBV19 and TRBJ2-7, with unresolved D. CDR3 length: 12 amino acids. The ends were cut back, 7 bases at V and 7 bases at J, with 14 bases in the middle. Germline V gives CDR1 LNHDA, CDR2 SQIVND (reference sequence). The CDR3 bases are TGTGCCAGTAACTCGGCTTTGGGAGAGCAGTACTTC. Translated, it gives CASNSALGEQYF.

The rearrangement joins TRBV3-1 (or the pseudogene TRBV3-2) to TRBJ2-2, with D perhaps matching TRBD2 (5 bases). The germline gives CDR1 LGHDT, CDR2 YNNKEL (reference sequence). This CDR3 contains 14 residues. V dropped 3 bases and J dropped 2 bases, with 7 bases sitting between them. For the CDR3, the DNA is TGTGCCAGCAGCCAGGGAGTAAACACCGGGGAGCTGTTTTTT. Its protein product is CASSQGVNTGELFF.